This TCR beta chain was sequenced in a study of blood T cells in healthy people across ages (dated by TCRdb to between 2014 and 2016). Turning to the overall study: In model experiments, roughly one uniquely barcoded TCR beta cDNA molecule per two T cells was captured by template switching. The study measured age-related changes in TCR beta repertoire diversity using deep sequencing normalized with unique cDNA molecular identifiers. Four age groups were formed from the donors: young (average roughly 16 years), middle-aged (around 39), aged (roughly 58) and long-lived (approximately 78). Donors of different ages were randomly distributed across sequencing lanes to avoid experimental bias. The study analyzed two additional independent replicas of 1 million unique cDNA reads from the same blood draw for two donors, one aged 18 to 30 and one aged 80 or older.

The full study reports these points: Donor CMV infection status was unknown, potentially confounding age-related changes in expanded clonotypes. A strong correlation was found between observed TCR beta diversity and the percentage of naive T cells measured by flow cytometry. Because profiling used bulk unsorted PBMCs, naive and antigen-experienced compartments could not be compared conclusively. Estimates of total diversity from one million sequenced T cells were regarded as lower bounds and underestimates. Observed TCR beta diversity per million T cells fell roughly linearly with age, and a significant reduction was already apparent by age approximately 41. Compared with the aged group, more naive CD4+ T cells, fewer expanded clones and increased TCR diversity were shown by the long-lived group, suggesting age selection.

Concerning this clonotype itself: Which antigen it targets is not known. It has no much larger one-base neighbor in the sample; base qualities were not kept.

Systemically healthy Caucasian individuals from Russia, approximately 39 in total and aged roughly 6 to 90 years, were included as donors. Each donor gave roughly 9 milliliters of peripheral blood, drawn into EDTA-treated Vacutainer tubes. Ficoll-Paque density-gradient centrifugation was used to isolate PBMCs, with at least 7 million per sample. Trizol reagent was used to extract total RNA from the PBMCs, yielding at least 5.5 micrograms per sample. For every donor, an aliquot of PBMCs went through flow cytometry to measure the percentages of naive CD45RAhigh/CD27high T cells. CDR1 and CDR2, looked up from the germline V gene (reference sequence), are LGHDT and YNNKEL. The CDR3 holds 16 amino acids from the cysteine to the phenylalanine. The kept DNA is CDR3 alone, 48 bases in frame from the first base. The library was obtained by 5' RACE. The data were produced on an Illumina HiSeq 2500. A second 7 to 11 cycle PCR used a sample-barcoded 5' primer and a J-beta primer mix. A unique molecular identifier was introduced onto each TCR beta cDNA molecule by a template-switch 5' adaptor carrying 12 random nucleotides. Each sample yielded at least 2.5 million CDR3-containing paired-end reads. First-strand cDNA synthesis was performed from all RNA using the Mint cDNA synthesis kit, with priming by a TRBC-specific oligonucleotide. After uracil-DNA glycosylase treatment, a first 18-cycle PCR used universal primers M1SS and BC2_uni_R on all cDNA. On the authors' methods: For normalization, 1 million high-quality reads, each with a distinct molecular identifier, were randomly selected from each sample. Reads sharing molecular identifiers were discarded rather than binned into consensus sequences. MiTCR, with a Q25 quality threshold and the strictest error-elimination algorithm, was used for CDR3 identification, clonotype clustering and error correction. Lower-bound total TCR beta diversity was estimated with a nonparametric unseen species model using Euler transformation. The public reads were run again by TCRdb, first through fastp at Q25 and then through MiXCR, and only productive beta chains were kept. Rows are combined by CDR3 protein, so each entry shows the most common genes and DNA. The V and J calls, along with clone size, are taken from TCRdb and not from the paper's own processing. Across this sample there are 850,000 to 1,100,000 distinct CDR3 sequences, with under 40% seen only once. The biggest ten clones account for around 12% of the sample.

This sequence originates from a man between 18 and 29 years old in good health. The chain links TRBV3-1 with TRBJ2-7, and 7 bases in between align with TRBD1. The DNA end is more similar to TRBJ2-4, so the J call may be wrong. Sequencing was performed on blood. The DNA is TGTGCCAGCAGCCCGTCTTTAGTCCAGGGGGTGGACATTCAGTACTTC. This is translated as CASSPSLVQGVDIQYF.